These 19 T cell receptor beta chains share one sample of origin, sequenced in a study of cytomegalovirus exposure and HLA in healthy donors. TCRdb keeps only in-frame clones here, not all; method: immunoSEQ multiplex PCR. Of about 220,000 clones listed, about 90% are singletons. The sample was PBMCs. The receptors here all came from a woman aged 18 to 35 in good health and CMV-seronegative.

The chain employs TRBV14 and TRBJ1-5; no clear D gene. The CDR3 runs 15 residues. Germline loops: CDR1 SGHDN, CDR2 FVKESK. V was shortened by 1 base and J by 1 base, with 8 bases between the two germline ends. The CDR3 nucleotides read TGTGCCAGCAGCCAAGGGACTTTGAGCAATCAGCCCCAGCATTTT. This encodes CASSQGTLSNQPQHF.

The rearrangement joins TRBV28 to TRBJ1-5, with TRBD1 matching over 7 bases. The J segment lost 4 bases and the V segment lost 5 bases, leaving 8 bases of the junction unmatched. Germline V gene data show CDR1 as MDHEN and CDR2 as SYDVKM. The CDR3 runs to 15 residues. CDR3 nucleotide sequence: TGTGCCAGCAGTCCTCCGGGACAGACGAATCAGCCCCAGCATTTT. The encoded protein is CASSPPGQTNQPQHF.

A single count supports this clone. V and J are TRBV10-1 and TRBJ2-3; 13 bases are shared with TRBD2. The germline V gene has CDR1 WNHNN and CDR2 SYGVQD (reference sequence). This CDR3 has 14 amino acids. After removal of 8 bases from V and 8 bases from J, the junction contained 7 bases not matched to a gene. CDR3 coding DNA: TGCGCCAGCTCCCGGACTAGCGGGAGTACTACGCAGTATTTT. Protein sequence: CASSRTSGSTTQYF.

The CDR3 DNA follows: TGTGCCAGCAGTTTATTTAGGGGACCGGACAGGGGTGCGGAAAGTGATCAGAACTATGGCTACACCTTC. Translation: CASSLFRGPDRGAESDQNYGYTF. The J gene is TRBJ1-2, the V gene TRBV28; 9 nucleotides line up with TRBD1. In germline, CDR1 is MDHEN, CDR2 SYDVKM. CDR3 length equals 23 residues. V shed 1 base, J shed 2 bases, and the junction held 26 bases outside the gene matches.

CDR3 sequence: CASSERSPGTEAFF. Written as DNA, the CDR3 is TGTGCCAGCAGTGAACGGTCGCCGGGCACTGAAGCTTTCTTT. The chain combines TRBV6-1 with TRBJ1-1; D is uncertain. Germline V lookup: CDR1 MNHNS, CDR2 SASEGT. The CDR3 covers 14 residues. The V and J ends lost 2 bases and 4 bases respectively, with 11 bases between them.

The chain links TRBV11-2 to TRBJ2-7, with D unresolved. This CDR3 is 14 amino acids long. Per germline, CDR1 SGHAT and CDR2 FQNNGV. V lost 1 base to trimming and J lost 3 bases, with 10 bases between them. The CDR3 DNA is TGTGCCAGCAGCTTAGTCGCAACGAGCTACGAGCAGTACTTC. It specifies CASSLVATSYEQYF.

This clone was seen only once. The chain has TRBV28 and TRBJ1-2; maybe TRBD1 (5 bases). CDR3 length equals 16 residues. The V gene's germline CDR1 is MDHEN and CDR2 SYDVKM. Trimming left V 4 bases short and J 9 bases short, with 24 bases between. This CDR3 reads CASSSTGIGTRESYTF. Here the CDR3 DNA reads TGTGCCAGCAGTTCTACTGGAATCGGGACTCGGGAAAGCTACACCTTC.

This clone appeared a few times. The chain has TRBV7-9 and TRBJ2-3; a possible D gene is TRBD2 (6 bases). The germline CDR1 and CDR2 sequences are SEHNR and FQNEAQ (reference sequence). V lost 1 base and J 0 bases, leaving 20 bases between the germline ends. The CDR3 is made up of 19 amino acids. The CDR3 loop is CASSLGRGATPTSTDTQYF. The CDR3 nucleotides are TGTGCCAGCAGCTTAGGGCGGGGAGCCACCCCGACGAGCACAGATACGCAGTATTTT.

The chain couples TRBV5-1 to TRBJ1-4, with 12 bases that match TRBD1. The CDR3 is made up of 17 amino acids. Germline V gene data show CDR1 as SGHRS and CDR2 as YFSETQ. The V segment lost 4 bases and the J segment 9 bases; nucleotides outside the gene matches: 13. For the CDR3, the DNA is TGCGCCAGCAGCGAATGGAGATCCCGGGACAGGGGGCAAAAACTGTTTTTT. Translation: CASSEWRSRDRGQKLFF. Using reference TRBV5-1 and TRBJ1-4 for the parts outside the CDR3, the full variable domain is KAGVTQTPRYLIKTRGQQVTLSCSPISGHRSVSWYQQTPGQGLQFLFEYFSETQRNKGNFPGRFSGRQFSNSRSEMNVSTLELGDSALYLCASSEWRSRDRGQKLFFGSGTQLSVL.

The chain uses TRBV30 and TRBJ1-2, with 12 positions matching TRBD1. The CDR3 is 13 residues long. J gave up 10 bases and V 3 bases, and 6 bases lay outside the gene matches. Germline V gene data show CDR1 as GTSNPN and CDR2 as SVGIG (reference sequence). The CDR3 spells CAWSPGQGANYTF. DNA for the CDR3: TGTGCCTGGAGCCCGGGACAGGGGGCGAACTACACCTTC. The full variable domain, completed using reference TRBV30 and TRBJ1-2, is SQTIHQWPATLVQPVGSPLSLECTVEGTSNPNLYWYRQAAGRGLQLLFYSVGIGQISSEVPQNLSASRPQDRQFILSSKKLLLSDSGFYLCAWSPGQGANYTFGSGTRLTVV.

This chain uses TRBV30 with TRBJ1-2, with TRBD1 identical over 8 bases. Trimming cost V 7 bases and J 6 bases; bases outside gene matches: 7. Germline V CDR1 and CDR2: GTSNPN, SVGIG (reference sequence). The CDR3 totals 12 residues. DNA of the CDR3: TGTGCCTCGAGGACAGGGCAGCATGGCTACACCTTC. This gives the protein CASRTGQHGYTF.

The genes are TRBV6-6 and TRBJ1-4; TRBD1 might be the D (6 bases). Germline loops: CDR1 MNHNY, CDR2 SVGAGI (reference sequence). Trimming removed 6 bases from V and 4 bases from J, with 12 bases in between. The CDR3 is made up of 14 amino acids. The CDR3 protein is CASRRQAYNEKLFF. The DNA of the CDR3 is TGTGCCAGCAGACGACAGGCTTATAATGAAAAACTGTTTTTT.

This chain connects TRBV5-1 to TRBJ1-1; unclear D gene. Germline V gives CDR1 SGHRS, CDR2 YFSETQ. There are 13 residues in the CDR3. The V and J ends lost 0 bases and 6 bases respectively, with 9 bases between them. DNA of the CDR3: TGCGCCAGCAGCTTGGTTCGGGGATCTGAAGCTTTCTTT. Its protein is CASSLVRGSEAFF.

This chain connects TRBV5-1 to TRBJ2-7; TRBD1 agrees at 10 bases. The CDR3 totals 15 residues. Germline lookup yields CDR1 SGHRS and CDR2 YFSETQ. V lost 3 bases, J lost 2 bases, and 5 bases stayed unmatched. The CDR3 DNA reads TGCGCCAGCAGCTCGCCGGGACAGGGGACCTACGAGCAGTACTTC. Encoded protein: CASSSPGQGTYEQYF.

The DNA of the CDR3 is TGTGCCAGCAGCCCCCCACAGGTTCTCTATGGCTACACCTTC. Translating gives CASSPPQVLYGYTF. This sequence joins TRBV13 and TRBJ1-2, with D tentatively TRBD1 (5 bases). Germline lookup yields CDR1 PRHDT and CDR2 FYEKMQ (reference sequence). The CDR3 is made up of 14 amino acids. Deletions cut 5 bases from V and 4 bases from J, with 14 bases between.

The rearrangement links TRBV5-4 to TRBJ1-3, with D perhaps matching TRBD1 (6 bases). The CDR3 loop spans 16 amino acids. Per germline, CDR1 SGHNT and CDR2 YYREEE (reference sequence). The V and J ends lost 0 bases and 0 bases respectively, with 10 bases between them. Here the CDR3 DNA reads TGTGCCAGCAGCTTGGCGGGGGGCCCCTCTGGAAACACCATATATTTT. Amino acid sequence: CASSLAGGPSGNTIYF.

The rearrangement uses TRBV6-6 and TRBJ2-7; TRBD1 agrees at 9 bases. Unmatched junction bases numbered 6, after V lost 7 bases and J lost 5 bases. The CDR3 spans 13 residues. The germline CDR1 and CDR2 sequences are MNHNY and SVGAGI (reference sequence). This CDR3 reads CASKGTGWDEQYF. Written as DNA, the CDR3 is TGTGCCAGCAAAGGGACAGGGTGGGACGAGCAGTACTTC.

CDR3: CASGLPSGGENYGYTF. The DNA for the CDR3 is TGTGCTAGTGGTTTACCCTCAGGGGGTGAGAACTATGGCTACACCTTC. The genes are TRBV12-5 and TRBJ1-2, with 7 bases aligning to TRBD1. Trimming at V came to 3 bases and at J to 2 bases, leaving 9 bases not matched to a gene. The CDR3 totals 16 residues. Germline CDR1 reads LGHNT; CDR2 reads FRNRAP.

The chain carries TRBV6-1 and TRBJ2-7; D unclear. V shed 0 bases and J shed 2 bases, with 5 bases lying between them. This CDR3 region has 13 residues. Germline lookup yields CDR1 MNHNS and CDR2 SASEGT. The CDR3 DNA sequence: TGTGCCAGCAGTGAAGCTAAAACCTACGAGCAGTACTTC. It codes for CASSEAKTYEQYF.